The 32 T cell receptor beta chains listed next were all sequenced from one sample in a study of memory CD4+ T cells and cytomegalovirus serostatus (dated by TCRdb to between 2018 and 2021). Libraries were prepared through the immunoSEQ multiplex PCR assay. TCRdb stores this immuneACCESS table with in-frame sequences only. Part of the clones is absent; in the studies checked, under half of the shortfall reflects unresolved V genes, and no reason is known for the rest. The sample table records 65,000 to 95,000 clones; over 80% of these occur just once. The top ten hold around 0.73% of the sample. A FACSAria II was used to sort memory CD4+ T cells, defined as single viable CD3+CD4+CD8-CD45RO+ cells. The sample was memory CD4+ T cells from blood. The receptors come from an adult in good health and CMV-seronegative.

V usage is TRBV5-6 and J usage is TRBJ1-1; 8 nucleotides line up with TRBD1. Germline values: CDR1 SGHDT, CDR2 YYEEEE. This CDR3 comprises 15 residues. V lost 0 bases to trimming and J lost 0 bases; unmatched junction nucleotides: 1. The CDR3 reads CASSLGTGLNTEAFF. The CDR3 region has the DNA TGTGCCAGCAGCTTGGGGACAGGGCTGAACACTGAAGCTTTCTTT. Full variable domain (missing parts from reference TRBV5-6 and TRBJ1-1): DAGVTQSPTHLIKTRGQQVTLRCSPKSGHDTVSWYQQALGQGPQFIFQYYEEEERQRGNFPDRFSGHQFPNYSSELNVNALLLGDSALYLCASSLGTGLNTEAFFGQGTRLTVV.

The chain couples TRBV9 to TRBJ1-4, with 10 positions matching TRBD1. The ends lost 3 bases at V and 0 bases at J; junction bases unmatched: 23. Germline V lookup: CDR1 SGDLS, CDR2 YYNGEE. The CDR3 totals 23 residues. For the CDR3, the DNA is TGTGCCAGCAGCGGAGTGGGGGGACAGGGGAAGTCGAGAGAGCCCACAACTAATGAAAAACTGTTTTTT. Protein: CASSGVGGQGKSREPTTNEKLFF.

This chain's CDR3 is CASSYVRGRDEQYF. CDR3 in DNA: TGTGCCAGCAGTTACGTCAGGGGGAGGGACGAGCAGTACTTC. The chain carries TRBV6-6 and TRBJ2-7; TRBD1 or TRBD2 may be the D gene (7 bases each). V lost 2 bases and J lost 5, with 13 bases in between. The CDR3 extends over 14 amino acids. Germline CDR1 MNHNY, CDR2 SVGAGI (reference sequence).

This chain connects TRBV2 to TRBJ2-2; no clear D. From germline, CDR1 is SNHLY and CDR2 FYNNEI. V lost 3 bases to trimming and J lost 5 bases, with 13 bases between them. The length of the CDR3 is 15 residues. CDR3 in amino acids: CASSDNLGSTGELFF. The CDR3 nucleotides are TGTGCCAGCAGTGACAACTTGGGGTCGACCGGGGAGCTGTTTTTT.

V gene TRBV19 combines with J gene TRBJ1-2; 7 bases align to TRBD1. Looked up from germline, CDR1 is LNHDA and CDR2 is SQIVND (reference sequence). The CDR3 loop spans 15 amino acids. V dropped 5 bases and J dropped 7; count of bases not matched to a gene: 13. This chain's CDR3 is CASSFLQGKIGGYTF. The CDR3 nucleotides are TGTGCCAGTAGTTTCCTACAGGGGAAGATTGGTGGCTACACCTTC.

The chain couples TRBV6-5 to TRBJ1-1; the D gene is possibly TRBD1 (6 bases). V was shortened by 5 bases and J by 1 base, with 8 bases between the two germline ends. The CDR3 has 13 amino acids. Germline V gene data show CDR1 as MNHEY and CDR2 as SVGAGI. Written as DNA, the CDR3 is TGTGCCAGCAGTCTGGGACAGAACACTGAAGCTTTCTTT. It is translated as CASSLGQNTEAFF.

Points on this clone: At the DNA level, this CDR3 is encoded by other sequences in the same sample as well. The chain has TRBV5-1 and TRBJ1-1; no clear D gene. The CDR3 covers 12 residues. The ends were cut back, 2 bases at V and 4 bases at J, with 6 bases in the middle. The germline CDR1 and CDR2 sequences are SGHRS and YFSETQ. The DNA of the CDR3 is TGCGCCAGCAGCTTAGGCTCCACTGAAGCTTTCTTT. It specifies CASSLGSTEAFF.

This clone was detected once. The V gene is TRBV6-5, the J gene TRBJ1-1; no firm D call. The germline CDR1 and CDR2 sequences are MNHEY and SVGAGI. Trimming pared 3 bases from V and 6 bases from J, leaving 17 bases between. The CDR3 length is 15 residues. The CDR3 reads CASSYGPGPIPEAFF. CDR3 bases: TGTGCCAGCAGTTATGGCCCAGGACCGATTCCTGAAGCTTTCTTT.

The chain has TRBV10-1 and TRBJ2-1; 7 bases line up with TRBD1. The CDR3 totals 14 residues. Germline V lookup: CDR1 WNHNN, CDR2 SYGVQD (reference sequence). With 0 bases clipped from V and 8 bases from J, the junction kept 4 bases outside the gene matches. DNA for the CDR3: TGCGCCAGCAGTGAGTCGACAGGGTGGGATGAGCAGTTCTTC. Protein product: CASSESTGWDEQFF.

The chain couples TRBV7-2 to TRBJ1-3; 10 nucleotides agree with TRBD1. Germline V gene lookup returns CDR1 SGHTA and CDR2 FQGNSA. The length of the CDR3 is 18 residues. The V segment lost 2 bases and the J segment 0 bases; nucleotides outside the gene matches: 7. The DNA of the CDR3 is TGTGCCAGCAGCTTAACCGGGACAGGGGACTTCTCTGGAAACACCATATATTTT. Its protein product is CASSLTGTGDFSGNTIYF.

This clone appeared once. The V and J genes are TRBV7-8 and TRBJ2-7; 8 nucleotides agree with TRBD1. V lost 2 bases to trimming and J lost 4 bases; unmatched junction nucleotides: 1. The CDR3 extends over 13 amino acids. Germline V gives CDR1 SGHVS, CDR2 FQNEAQ. CDR3 nucleotide sequence: TGTGCCAGCAGCTTACGGGACAGGTACGAGCAGTACTTC. This gives the protein CASSLRDRYEQYF.

The chain couples TRBV5-1 to TRBJ1-1; weak D call: TRBD1 (5 bases). This CDR3 has 13 amino acids. V lost 3 bases to trimming and J lost 9 bases, with 15 bases between them. Germline-derived CDR1 and CDR2 are SGHRS and YFSETQ. This CDR3 reads CASSSAGEGKAFF. The CDR3 nucleotides read TGCGCCAGCAGCTCTGCCGGGGAGGGGAAAGCTTTCTTT. Variable domain in full (rest from reference TRBV5-1 and TRBJ1-1): KAGVTQTPRYLIKTRGQQVTLSCSPISGHRSVSWYQQTPGQGLQFLFEYFSETQRNKGNFPGRFSGRQFSNSRSEMNVSTLELGDSALYLCASSSAGEGKAFFGQGTRLTVV.

The chain links TRBV10-3 to TRBJ2-7; no reliable D call. Between the trimmed V and J ends, which lost 3 bases and 6 bases, there was a span of 9 bases. CDR3 length: 12 amino acids. Germline V lookup: CDR1 ENHRY, CDR2 SYGVKD. The DNA for the CDR3 is TGTGCCATCAGTGATCGGCAGGTCGAGCAGTACTTC. Translation: CAISDRQVEQYF.

Remarks on this clone: Compared with germline, one end of the junction differs, possibly owing to a read error. The V gene is TRBV5-1, the J gene TRBJ1-3; 8 bases agree with TRBD1. Germline loops: CDR1 SGHRS, CDR2 YFSETQ. The CDR3 is 15 amino acids. CDR3: CASSLVPGQGRPRDF. The CDR3 bases are TGCGCCAGCAGCTTGGTACCAGGACAGGGCAGGCCCCGGGATTTT.

V gene TRBV18 combines with J gene TRBJ1-6; D may be TRBD1 (6 bases). The V end lost 1 base, the J end lost 8 bases, and 12 bases lay between the germline ends. This CDR3 is built from 15 residues. Germline V CDR1 and CDR2: KGHSH, LQKENI. The CDR3, as DNA: TGTGCCAGCTCACCACGGTCGGGGGCTGATTCACCCCTCCACTTT. Protein: CASSPRSGADSPLHF.

The chain carries TRBV7-2 and TRBJ2-3, with D tentatively TRBD2 (5 bases). CDR3 length equals 13 residues. Trimming took 3 bases from V and 4 from J, leaving 8 bases between them. Germline assignment: CDR1 SGHTA and CDR2 FQGNSA. CDR3 DNA: TGTGCCAGCAGCTTCGGGGTTCCAGATACGCAGTATTTT. This sequence encodes CASSFGVPDTQYF.

The chain recombines TRBV10-3 with TRBJ2-6; the match to TRBD1 covers 8 bases. After removal of 4 bases from V and 0 bases from J, the junction contained 5 bases not matched to a gene. Germline CDR1 reads ENHRY; CDR2 reads SYGVKD. The CDR3 covers 17 residues. CDR3 DNA: TGTGCCATCAGTGTTACCGGGACAGGCTCTGGGGCCAACGTCCTGACTTTC. Protein product: CAISVTGTGSGANVLTF.

J is TRBJ2-7 and V is TRBV18, with 9 bases identical to TRBD2. V was clipped by 2 bases and J by 4 bases; unmatched bases: 9. Germline V CDR1 and CDR2: KGHSH, LQKENI. CDR3 length: 16 amino acids. The chain's CDR3 is CASSPNPSGVVYEQYF. The CDR3 region has the DNA TGTGCCAGCTCACCAAATCCTAGCGGGGTGGTATACGAGCAGTACTTC.

A single count supports this clone. Here the CDR3 reads CASTSRGNYGYTF. The CDR3 coding sequence is TGTGCCAGCACCTCCAGGGGTAACTATGGCTACACCTTC. J is TRBJ1-2 and V is TRBV6-6; tentative D call: TRBD1 (6 bases). The CDR3 is 13 amino acids. Looked up from germline, CDR1 is MNHNY and CDR2 is SVGAGI (reference sequence). V shed 7 bases and J shed 1 base, with 10 bases lying between them.

The V and J genes are TRBV18 and TRBJ1-2; possibly TRBD1 for D (5 bases). The germline gives CDR1 KGHSH, CDR2 LQKENI. Trimming took off 1 base at V and 3 bases at J, with 12 bases between the two ends. This CDR3 spans 15 amino acids. In DNA form, the CDR3 reads TGTGCCAGCTCACCACTTCGATTCAGGGACTATGGCTACACCTTC. As protein: CASSPLRFRDYGYTF.

This chain connects TRBV19 to TRBJ2-4; D is uncertain. The CDR3 loop spans 13 amino acids. V shed 6 bases and J shed 8 bases, with 14 bases lying between them. Germline V gives CDR1 LNHDA, CDR2 SQIVND (reference sequence). CDR3 bases: TGTGCCAGTAGATCGGGCCAGTCGGACATTCAGTACTTC. Amino acid sequence: CASRSGQSDIQYF. Full variable domain (missing parts from reference TRBV19 and TRBJ2-4): DGGITQSPKYLFRKEGQNVTLSCEQNLNHDAMYWYRQDPGQGLRLIYYSQIVNDFQKGDIAEGYSVSREKKESFPLTVTSAQKNPTAFYLCASRSGQSDIQYFGAGTRLSVL.

In its sample, this clone was seen once. V is TRBV19 and J is TRBJ1-5; D may be TRBD1 (5 bases). V lost 7 bases and J lost 5, with 15 bases in between. Germline-derived CDR1 and CDR2 are LNHDA and SQIVND (reference sequence). The CDR3 contains 14 residues. The CDR3 spells CASKWGTSDQPQHF. CDR3 sequence (DNA): TGTGCCAGTAAGTGGGGGACTTCTGATCAGCCCCAGCATTTT.

This clone showed up just once. The chain carries TRBV5-6 and TRBJ2-1; D is perhaps TRBD2 (6 bases). This CDR3 contains 16 residues. CDR1 SGHDT and CDR2 YYEEEE come from the germline V gene. The V end lost 0 bases, the J end lost 0 bases, and 10 bases lay between the germline ends. The CDR3 region has the DNA TGTGCCAGCAGCTTGGGGGGTAGCGGCTCCTACAATGAGCAGTTCTTC. It is translated as CASSLGGSGSYNEQFF.

V usage is TRBV28 and J usage is TRBJ1-2; D is unresolved. V was cut by 4 bases and J by 6 bases, with 9 bases left in between. Germline V lookup: CDR1 MDHEN, CDR2 SYDVKM. CDR3 length: 12 residues. The CDR3 DNA is TGTGCCAGCAGTTGGGAAGGAGATGGCTACACCTTC. Translated: CASSWEGDGYTF.

This clone was seen ten or more times. The rearrangement uses TRBV7-9 and TRBJ1-1; no clear D. Germline V gives CDR1 SEHNR, CDR2 FQNEAQ (reference sequence). The CDR3 runs to 16 residues. V was shortened by 2 bases and J by 6 bases, with 19 bases between the two germline ends. The CDR3 sequence is CASSLRPVSQTAEAFF. As DNA, the CDR3 is TGTGCCAGCAGCTTAAGGCCGGTTTCTCAGACGGCTGAAGCTTTCTTT. Combining the CDR3 with reference TRBV7-9 and TRBJ1-1 gives the whole variable domain DTGVSQNPRHKITKRGQNVTFRCDPISEHNRLYWYRQTLGQGPEFLTYFQNEAQLEKSRLLSDRFSAERPKGSFSTLEIQRTEQGDSAMYLCASSLRPVSQTAEAFFGQGTRLTVV.

V usage is TRBV11-3 and J usage is TRBJ2-1, with TRBD2 matching 12 bases. The CDR3 spans 16 residues. Trimming cost V 5 bases and J 9 bases; bases outside gene matches: 11. Germline V gene sequence: CDR1 SGHNT, CDR2 YENEEA. The CDR3 DNA sequence: TGTGCCAGCAGCCATGGGGCTAGCGGGGGGGCAATTGAGCAGTTCTTC. Translation gives CASSHGASGGAIEQFF. The full variable domain, completed using reference TRBV11-3 and TRBJ2-1, is EAGVVQSPRYKIIEKKQPVAFWCNPISGHNTLYWYLQNLGQGPELLIRYENEEAVDDSQLPKDRFSAERLKGVDSTLKIQPAELGDSAVYLCASSHGASGGAIEQFFGPGTRLTVL.

The chain combines TRBV10-3 with TRBJ2-7; weak D call: TRBD1 (5 bases). Trimming cost V 6 bases and J 4 bases, with 16 bases left between them. The CDR3 is made up of 14 amino acids. Germline CDR1 and CDR2: ENHRY and SYGVKD. The CDR3 bases are TGTGCCATCAGCCGACCAGGGTCCAGATACGAGCAGTACTTC. Its translation: CAISRPGSRYEQYF.

J is TRBJ1-3 and V is TRBV30; 7 bases align to TRBD1. This CDR3 comprises 13 residues. The V gene end was trimmed by 3 bases and the J gene end by 6 bases; junction bases not matched to a gene: 5. Germline values: CDR1 GTSNPN, CDR2 SVGIG (reference sequence). The DNA of the CDR3 is TGTGCCTGGAGCAAAGGACAGGCAAACACCATATATTTT. Translation gives CAWSKGQANTIYF.

This clone showed up just a few times. The chain has TRBV4-1 and TRBJ1-2; D is possibly TRBD1 (5 bases). Trimming removed 3 bases from V and 4 bases from J, with 15 bases in between. CDR1 MGHRA and CDR2 YSYEKL come from the germline V gene. CDR3 size: 15 residues. CDR3 DNA: TGCGCCAGCAGCCAGACCGGGGGAAATAGCTATGGCTACACCTTC. Its protein product is CASSQTGGNSYGYTF.

The rearrangement links TRBV10-1 to TRBJ2-1, with 7 bases identical to TRBD2. The V and J ends lost 2 bases and 10 bases, in that order; junction bases with no gene match: 8. The CDR3 has 14 residues. Germline assignment: CDR1 WNHNN and CDR2 SYGVQD (reference sequence). DNA of the CDR3: TGCGCCAGCAGTGAGGTGACTAGCCCAAGGGAGCAGTTCTTC. Amino acids: CASSEVTSPREQFF.

The CDR3 sequence: CASSLRDRAFF. CDR3 coding DNA: TGTGCCAGCAGTTTAAGGGATCGAGCTTTCTTT. This sequence joins TRBV28 and TRBJ1-1; no firm D call. CDR3 length: 11 residues. Trimming stripped 2 bases from V and 10 bases from J, with 8 bases between. Germline V gives CDR1 MDHEN, CDR2 SYDVKM.

In nucleotides, the CDR3 is TGTGCCAGCAGCTTCGACAGGGGGGAAAAACTGTTTTTT. This translates into CASSFDRGEKLFF. The chain links TRBV7-9 to TRBJ1-4; 9 bases fit TRBD1. In germline, CDR1 is SEHNR, CDR2 FQNEAQ (reference sequence). Trimming at V came to 3 bases and at J to 8 bases, leaving 1 base not matched to a gene. There are 13 residues in the CDR3.